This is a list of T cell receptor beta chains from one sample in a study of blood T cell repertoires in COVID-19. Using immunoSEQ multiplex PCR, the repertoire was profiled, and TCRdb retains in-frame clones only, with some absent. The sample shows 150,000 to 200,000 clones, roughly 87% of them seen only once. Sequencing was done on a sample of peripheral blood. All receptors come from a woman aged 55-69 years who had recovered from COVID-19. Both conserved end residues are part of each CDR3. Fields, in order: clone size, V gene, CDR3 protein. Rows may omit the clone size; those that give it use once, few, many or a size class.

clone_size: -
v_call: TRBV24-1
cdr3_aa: CATSRTGGGYTF

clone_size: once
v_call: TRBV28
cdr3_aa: CASSDRGEQYF

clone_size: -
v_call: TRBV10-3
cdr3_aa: CASKDSLGGETQYF

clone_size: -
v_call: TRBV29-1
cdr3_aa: CSVGRTGSNYGYTF

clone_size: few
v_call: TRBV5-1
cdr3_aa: CASYTRGRFTGELFF

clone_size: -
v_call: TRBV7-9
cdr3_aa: CASFRDGLNTEAFF

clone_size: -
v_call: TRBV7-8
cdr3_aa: CASSLAGSGGQAYNEQFF

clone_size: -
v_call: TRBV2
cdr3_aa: CATAQGTIQGEQFF

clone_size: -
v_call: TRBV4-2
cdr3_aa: CASSFAGESNQPQHF

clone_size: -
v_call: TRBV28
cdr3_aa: CASSSLSVGGAWETQYF